This note documents a single TCR beta chain sequence. PCR employed 60 Vbeta and 13 Jbeta primers. The data were produced by immunoSEQ multiplex PCR, yet TCRdb's version contains in-frame clones alone and is incomplete. The table has 130,000 to 150,000 clones, 73% seen once. The V gene lost 1 base and the J gene lost 3 bases, with 10 bases spanning the gap. CDR3 length: 15 amino acids. Germline assignment: CDR1 MGHRA and CDR2 YSYEKL. The entry originates in a study of cytomegalovirus exposure and HLA in healthy donors. The chain uses TRBV4-1 and TRBJ1-5, with D perhaps TRBD1 (5 bases). The source is a woman in her forties in good health and CMV-seronegative. The specimen was PBMCs. The CDR3, as DNA: TGCGCCAGCAGCCAAGTTCAGGGTTACAATCAGCCCCAGCATTTT. It translates to CASSQVQGYNQPQHF.